This T cell receptor beta chain was retrieved from a study of blood T cell repertoires in COVID-19. Whole-study context: Sources were T cells, B-cell-depleted T cells, or PBMCs; the material itself was cDNA or gDNA.

Trimming removed 5 bases from V and 4 bases from J, with 14 bases in between. The CDR3 length is 14 residues. Germline V gene lookup returns CDR1 LNHDA and CDR2 SQIVND (reference sequence). Seattle patient enrollment occurred during active infection, with longitudinal follow-up thereafter. Assay: immunoSEQ multiplex PCR; the TCRdb copy retains only in-frame clones and omits some. The table includes some 180,000 clones, approximately 83% detected once. The chain has TRBV19 and TRBJ1-1; D possibly corresponds to TRBD1 (6 bases). This receptor was identified in a woman aged 40 to 50 with COVID-19, enrolled during active disease. The source material was peripheral blood. The CDR3 spells CASSSGQQSTEAFF. CDR3 nucleotides: TGTGCCAGTAGTTCCGGACAGCAGAGCACTGAAGCTTTCTTT.